The 3 T cell receptor beta chains below come from one sample, sequenced in a study of long-term antiretroviral therapy in people with HIV (dated by TCRdb to the early 2020s). Sequencing of the TRB variable region was done with the immunoSEQ hsTCRB v3.0 assay at survey level resolution. The source is immuneACCESS, and TCRdb retained only in-frame sequences with V and J called. Part of the clones is not carried over; for the studies checked, unresolved V genes explain less than half of this, and the remainder is unexplained. For this sample the table gives about 25,000 clones, of which about four fifths were detected only once. Around 5.3% of the sample rests with the top ten. The sample here was unsorted PBMCs, taken 0.7 years before starting antiretroviral therapy. The receptor set was obtained from a young man with HIV.

The genes are TRBV7-2 and TRBJ2-7; D gene unclear. From germline, CDR1 is SGHTA and CDR2 FQGNSA. The CDR3 covers 15 residues. The V gene lost 2 bases and the J gene lost 3 bases, with 14 bases spanning the gap. In nucleotides, the CDR3 is TGTGCCAGCAGCTTACCCCAGTTAACTTTCTACGAGCAGTACTTC. Protein sequence: CASSLPQLTFYEQYF.

The chain uses TRBV18 and TRBJ1-1; weak D call: TRBD1 (6 bases). The CDR3 sequence is 15 residues long. The V and J ends lost 4 bases and 1 base respectively, with 13 bases between them. Germline V lookup: CDR1 KGHSH, CDR2 LQKENI. CDR3 sequence reads: CASSLGQLTNTEAFF. DNA for the CDR3: TGTGCCAGCTCACTTGGACAGCTGACGAACACTGAAGCTTTCTTT.

The chain is built from TRBV30 and TRBJ1-5; weak D call: TRBD1 (5 bases). V was trimmed by 5 bases and J by 3 bases, leaving 11 bases between them. This CDR3 has 13 amino acids. Looked up from germline, CDR1 is GTSNPN and CDR2 is SVGIG (reference sequence). CDR3 bases: TGTGCCTGGGGGCAGGGTATCAATCAGCCCCAGCATTTT. Its translation: CAWGQGINQPQHF.